Following are 18 T cell receptor beta chains from one sample sequenced in a study of CXCR4 blockade with PD-1 therapy in pancreatic cancer. Sequenced by immunoSEQ multiplex PCR; TCRdb stores in-frame clones only, minus some. The table shows 2,000 to 3,000 clones, with around 44% occurring only once. The sample taken for sequencing was tumor tissue. All receptors derive from a human donor with pancreatic ductal adenocarcinoma.

A few counts support this clone. This chain joins TRBV8-2 and TRBJ1-4; TRBD1 is the table's D call, not checked against the DNA. TRBV8-2 has pseudogene status. The CDR3 runs 18 residues. CDR3 sequence reads: CASSPYRQGGGIRKKLFF. The CDR3 DNA follows: TGTGCCAGTAGTCCCTACCGACAGGGTGGGGGGATAAGGAAAAAACTGTTTTTT.

This sequence joins TRBV29-1 and TRBJ1-1; D unresolved. Germline CDR1 and CDR2: SQVTM and ANQGSEA. The CDR3 loop spans 12 amino acids. V shed 7 bases and J shed 6 bases, with 15 bases lying between them. The CDR3 DNA reads TGCAGCGCTCGTTTGGGTGGGCCTGAAGCTTTCTTT. The encoded protein is CSARLGGPEAFF.

The chain combines TRBV30 with TRBJ1-3; D not resolved. The CDR3 is 13 amino acids. CDR1 and CDR2 (germline): GTSNPN, SVGIG (reference sequence). The V end was cut by 2 bases, the J end by 3 bases, with 8 bases between. The CDR3 nucleotides are TGTGCCTGGAGTCCCCTAATTGGAAACACCATATATTTT. As protein: CAWSPLIGNTIYF. The full variable domain, its missing parts supplied by reference TRBV30 and TRBJ1-3, is SQTIHQWPATLVQPVGSPLSLECTVEGTSNPNLYWYRQAAGRGLQLLFYSVGIGQISSEVPQNLSASRPQDRQFILSSKKLLLSDSGFYLCAWSPLIGNTIYFGEGSWLTVV.

The V gene is TRBV28, the J gene TRBJ1-1; 10 bases map to TRBD1. This CDR3 has 14 residues. From germline, CDR1 is MDHEN and CDR2 SYDVKM. The trim removed 6 bases at V and 6 bases at J, leaving 7 bases unmatched. The DNA for the CDR3 is TGTGCCAGCAGCCGAGGGGACAGGGGACCTGAAGCTTTCTTT. It yields the protein CASSRGDRGPEAFF.

The chain employs TRBV9 and TRBJ2-7; 8 bases map to TRBD2. CDR1 and CDR2 (germline): SGDLS, YYNGEE. The CDR3 extends over 14 amino acids. V was clipped by 4 bases and J by 1 base; unmatched bases: 4. The CDR3 spells CASSFGLASYEQYF. The CDR3 nucleotides read TGTGCCAGCAGCTTCGGACTAGCTTCCTACGAGCAGTACTTC.

V is TRBV19 and J is TRBJ2-2, with a weak D call TRBD2 (5 bases). Germline CDR1 reads LNHDA; CDR2 reads SQIVND (reference sequence). The germline V and J ends were trimmed by 3 bases and 5 bases, with 16 bases remaining between them. The CDR3 runs 16 residues. CDR3 amino acids: CASSIMTPRVTGELFF. CDR3 nucleotide sequence: TGTGCCAGTAGTATTATGACGCCGCGGGTGACCGGGGAGCTGTTTTTT.

This chain uses TRBV12-2 with TRBJ1-3. TRBV12-2 is labeled a pseudogene. The CDR3 length is 15 residues. The CDR3 spells CASKKGGLSGNTIYF. The DNA for the CDR3 is TGTGCCAGTAAAAAGGGGGGGCTCTCTGGAAACACCATATATTTT.

V and J are TRBV19 and TRBJ1-1; D gene uncertain. There are 14 residues in the CDR3. Germline V gene lookup returns CDR1 LNHDA and CDR2 SQIVND (reference sequence). The V gene lost 6 bases and the J gene lost 5 bases, with 16 bases spanning the gap. CDR3 coding DNA: TGTGCCAGTAGCTCAGTGGCGACTATGACTGAAGCTTTCTTT. The encoded protein is CASSSVATMTEAFF.

This chain joins TRBV15 and TRBJ1-6; the D is unclear. CDR3 size: 17 residues. Germline-derived CDR1 and CDR2 are LNHNV and YYDKDF (reference sequence). Trimming removed 1 base from V and 0 bases from J, with 10 bases in between. For the CDR3, the DNA is TGTGCCACCAGCAGAGGAGAAGGTTACTCCTATAATTCACCCCTCCACTTT. Encoded protein: CATSRGEGYSYNSPLHF.

This clone was seen only a few times. The genes are TRBV11-3 and TRBJ2-5, with TRBD2 identical over 9 bases. The junction had 4 bases not matched to a gene; V was cut back by 7 bases and J by 1 base. The CDR3 totals 14 residues. Per germline, CDR1 SGHNT and CDR2 YENEEA. The CDR3 DNA follows: TGTGCCAGCAACCAGGGACTAGCCCAAGAGACCCAGTACTTC. It codes for CASNQGLAQETQYF.

The sample holds a few counts of this clone. J is TRBJ2-5 and V is TRBV11-3; D gene ambiguous. V lost 1 base and J lost 0, with 9 bases in between. Germline V gene lookup returns CDR1 SGHNT and CDR2 YENEEA. CDR3 size: 15 residues. The CDR3, as DNA: TGTGCCAGCAGCTTAGGTGGGCAGAACCAAGAGACCCAGTACTTC. Protein: CASSLGGQNQETQYF.

This clone occurred once. The chain links TRBV19 to TRBJ2-3, with 8 bases identical to TRBD1. V lost 3 bases to trimming and J lost 7 bases; unmatched junction nucleotides: 12. This CDR3 has 16 amino acids. CDR1 LNHDA and CDR2 SQIVND come from the germline V gene (reference sequence). The CDR3 sequence is CASSIIPGQETNTQYF. The CDR3 nucleotides read TGTGCCAGTAGTATCATACCGGGACAGGAAACTAATACGCAGTATTTT.

This sequence joins TRBV4-1 and TRBJ1-1, with D unclear. Germline V gene data show CDR1 as MGHRA and CDR2 as YSYEKL. This CDR3 is built from 16 residues. V was cut by 0 bases and J by 1 base, with 12 bases left in between. CDR3 amino acids: CASSQDETVRNTEAFF. The DNA of the CDR3 is TGCGCCAGCAGCCAAGATGAAACAGTCAGGAACACTGAAGCTTTCTTT.

The rearrangement links TRBV12-5 to TRBJ2-2; 7 positions agree with TRBD1. After removal of 0 bases from V and 13 bases from J, the junction contained 5 bases not matched to a gene. This CDR3 is built from 13 residues. CDR1 LGHNT and CDR2 FRNRAP come from the germline V gene. DNA of the CDR3: TGTGCTAGTGGTTTGGTCGCAGGGGGTTGGCTGTTTTTT. Its protein is CASGLVAGGWLFF.

About this clone: One end of the junction is discordant with germline, which a read error may explain. The V and J genes are TRBV18 and TRBJ1-3; 8 bases are shared with TRBD1. There are 16 residues in the CDR3. CDR1 is KGHSH, CDR2 LQKENI, per germline. CDR3 amino acids: CATLGGQGPGVNPIYF. Written as DNA, the CDR3 is TGTGCCACCCTCGGCGGACAGGGCCCCGGAGTAAACCCCATATATTTT. The whole variable domain, remainder taken from reference TRBV18 and TRBJ1-3, is NAGVMQNPRHLVRRRGQEARLRCSPMKGHSHVYWYRQLPEEGLKFMVYLQKENIIDESGMPKERFSAEFPKEGPSILRIQQVVRGDSAAYFCATLGGQGPGVNPIYFGEGSWLTVV.

This CDR3 is CSVPGLGVTNYGYTF. CDR3 DNA: TGCAGCGTCCCCGGCTTAGGGGTTACTAACTATGGCTACACCTTC. The chain carries TRBV29-1 and TRBJ1-2, with D possibly TRBD1 on 5 matching bases. Germline V gives CDR1 SQVTM, CDR2 ANQGSEA. The CDR3 contains 15 residues. V was pared by 6 bases and J by 0 bases, with 17 bases between.

This chain links TRBV25-1 with TRBJ1-6; 8 bases match TRBD1. Germline V gene data show CDR1 as MGHDK and CDR2 as SYGVNS. The CDR3 has 15 residues. Trimming at V came to 3 bases and at J to 9 bases, leaving 7 bases not matched to a gene. Written as DNA, the CDR3 is TGTGCCAGCAGTGATCCAACAGGGGGGGGTTCACCCCTCCACTTT. This gives the protein CASSDPTGGGSPLHF. The complete variable domain, with remaining parts taken from reference TRBV25-1 and TRBJ1-6, reads EADIYQTPRYLVIGTGKKITLECSQTMGHDKMYWYQQDPGMELHLIHYSYGVNSTEKGDLSSESTVSRIRTEHFPLTLESARPSHTSQYLCASSDPTGGGSPLHFGNGTRLTVT.

This chain uses TRBV14 with TRBJ1-6; the match to TRBD1 covers 8 bases. Per the germline V gene, CDR1 is SGHDN and CDR2 is FVKESK. There are 14 residues in the CDR3. J gave up 8 bases and V 1 base, and 1 base lay outside the gene matches. The DNA for the CDR3 is TGTGCCAGCAGCCAAGGGACAGGGTATTCACCCCTCCACTTT. The encoded protein is CASSQGTGYSPLHF.